This TCR beta chain originates from a study of T-cell reconstitution after alpha-beta-depleted transplantation in children. Study-wide points: Some patients showed high day-60 TCRbeta diversity, which derived from surviving recipient T cells and thymic progenitors. T-cell numbers and diversity, one year after transplant, stemmed largely from T cells that were newly produced.

This clonotype was counted many times. Its target is not known. The CDR3 extends over 13 amino acids. Trimming removed 1 base at V and 8 bases at J, with 9 bases between. The germline gives CDR1 SGHAT, CDR2 FQNNGV. Molecular barcoding with unique molecular identifiers was used for the TCRbeta library. TCRdb ran MiXCR on the PCR reads and lists one entry per CDR3 protein. The table includes 55,000 to 70,000 distinct CDR3 sequences, under 13% detected once. Material: PBMCs, obtained before TCRalphabeta/CD19-depleted stem cell transplant. V and J are TRBV11-2 and TRBJ2-1; D may match TRBD1 or TRBD2 (5 bases each). The receptor comes from a boy between 5 and 17 years old with acute myeloid leukemia, due to receive a stem cell transplant. The CDR3 spells CASSLVGRDEQFF. CDR3 in DNA: TGTGCCAGCAGCTTAGTGGGGCGGGATGAGCAGTTCTTC.